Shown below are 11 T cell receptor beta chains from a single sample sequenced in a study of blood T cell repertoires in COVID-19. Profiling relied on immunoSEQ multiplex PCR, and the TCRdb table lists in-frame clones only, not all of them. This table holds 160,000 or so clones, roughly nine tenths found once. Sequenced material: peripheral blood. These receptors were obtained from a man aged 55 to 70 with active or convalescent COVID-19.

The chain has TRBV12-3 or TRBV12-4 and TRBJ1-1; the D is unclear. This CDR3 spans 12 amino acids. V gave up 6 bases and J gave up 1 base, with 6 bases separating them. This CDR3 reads CASRDWNTEAFF. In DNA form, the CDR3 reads TGTGCCAGCAGGGACTGGAACACTGAAGCTTTCTTT.

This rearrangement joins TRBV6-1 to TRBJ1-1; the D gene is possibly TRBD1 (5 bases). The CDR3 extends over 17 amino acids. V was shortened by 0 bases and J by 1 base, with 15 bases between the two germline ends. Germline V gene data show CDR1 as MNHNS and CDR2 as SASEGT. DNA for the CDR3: TGTGCCAGCAGTGAAGCGGGGGGAGACGGGTGGAACACTGAAGCTTTCTTT. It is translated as CASSEAGGDGWNTEAFF.

The CDR3 loop is CASSPGGIIYGYTF. The CDR3 DNA reads as TGTGCCAGTAGTCCAGGGGGCATAATCTATGGCTACACCTTC. This sequence joins TRBV19 and TRBJ1-2, with 8 positions matching TRBD1. The CDR3 sequence is 14 residues long. V gave up 5 bases and J gave up 4 bases; unmatched junction bases: 6. Looked up from germline, CDR1 is LNHDA and CDR2 is SQIVND (reference sequence).

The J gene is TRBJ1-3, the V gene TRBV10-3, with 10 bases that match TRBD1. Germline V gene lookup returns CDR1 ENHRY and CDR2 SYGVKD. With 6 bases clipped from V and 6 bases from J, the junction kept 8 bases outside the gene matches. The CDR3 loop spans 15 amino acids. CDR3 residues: CAIRDRGREENTIYF. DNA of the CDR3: TGTGCCATCAGAGACAGGGGGCGGGAAGAAAACACCATATATTTT.

This CDR3 is CASSELAGGFNEQFF. The CDR3 nucleotides read TGTGCCAGCAGTGAGCTAGCGGGGGGGTTCAATGAGCAGTTCTTC. The chain recombines TRBV6-1 with TRBJ2-1; 12 bases agree with TRBD2. Germline CDR1 and CDR2: MNHNS and SASEGT. The CDR3 totals 15 residues. Unmatched junction bases numbered 3, after V lost 3 bases and J lost 6 bases.

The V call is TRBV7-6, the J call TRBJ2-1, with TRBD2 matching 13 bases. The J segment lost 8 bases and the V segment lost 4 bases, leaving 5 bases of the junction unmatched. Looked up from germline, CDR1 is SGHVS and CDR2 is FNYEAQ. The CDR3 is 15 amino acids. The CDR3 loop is CASSSGLAGVHEQFF. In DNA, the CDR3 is TGTGCCAGCAGCTCTGGACTAGCGGGAGTCCATGAGCAGTTCTTC.

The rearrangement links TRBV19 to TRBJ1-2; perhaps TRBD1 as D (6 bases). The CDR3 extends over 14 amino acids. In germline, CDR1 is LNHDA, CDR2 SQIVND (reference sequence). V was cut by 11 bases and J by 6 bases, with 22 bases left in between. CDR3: CASGERGIGNGYTF. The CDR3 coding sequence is TGTGCCTCAGGGGAACGAGGGATTGGGAATGGCTACACCTTC.

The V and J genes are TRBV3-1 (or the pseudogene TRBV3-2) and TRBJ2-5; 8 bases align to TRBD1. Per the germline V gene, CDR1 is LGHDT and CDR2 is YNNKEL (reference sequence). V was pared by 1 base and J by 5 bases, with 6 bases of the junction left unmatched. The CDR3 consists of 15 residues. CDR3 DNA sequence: TGTGCCAGCAGCCAAGGGACAGGGTTAAGGGAGACCCAGTACTTC. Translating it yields CASSQGTGLRETQYF.

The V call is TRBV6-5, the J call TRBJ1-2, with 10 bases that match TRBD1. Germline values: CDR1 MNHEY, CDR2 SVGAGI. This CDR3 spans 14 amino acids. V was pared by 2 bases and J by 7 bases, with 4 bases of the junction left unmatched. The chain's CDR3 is CASSYTGQGIGYTF. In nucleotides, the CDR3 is TGTGCCAGCAGTTACACGGGACAGGGGATTGGCTACACCTTC.

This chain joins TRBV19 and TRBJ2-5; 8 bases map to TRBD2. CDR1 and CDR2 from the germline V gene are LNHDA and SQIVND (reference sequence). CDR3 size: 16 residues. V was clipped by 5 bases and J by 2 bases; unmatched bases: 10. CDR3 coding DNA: TGTGCCAGTAGTCGGGAGGGGGGATATTTTCAAGAGACCCAGTACTTC. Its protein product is CASSREGGYFQETQYF. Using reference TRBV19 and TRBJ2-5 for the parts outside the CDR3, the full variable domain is DGGITQSPKYLFRKEGQNVTLSCEQNLNHDAMYWYRQDPGQGLRLIYYSQIVNDFQKGDIAEGYSVSREKKESFPLTVTSAQKNPTAFYLCASSREGGYFQETQYFGPGTRLLVL.

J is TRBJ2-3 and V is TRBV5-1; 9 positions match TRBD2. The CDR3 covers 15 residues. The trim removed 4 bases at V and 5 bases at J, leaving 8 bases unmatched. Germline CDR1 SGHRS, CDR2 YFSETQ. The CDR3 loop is CASSLSGGRGDTQYF. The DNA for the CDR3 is TGCGCCAGCAGCCTGAGTGGCGGGAGGGGAGATACGCAGTATTTT.